Described below is a single T cell receptor (beta chain) sequence and its context. The target antigen is unknown. The germline CDR1 and CDR2 sequences are SGHTA and FQGNSA. The CDR3 covers 13 residues. With 5 bases removed from V and 2 bases from J, the gap between germline ends came to 9 bases. These data are taken from a study of beta chain features in type 1 diabetes. Overall study results and limits: The study found that naive, central memory and Treg TCRB repertoires appeared more similar in patients than in healthy donors.

The entirety of the isolated RNA underwent reverse transcription, so expressed TCRB transcripts were sequenced. Millions of reads, on average, came from each naive, central memory and regulatory T cell sample. Libraries were prepared by immunoSEQ multiplex PCR; TCRdb keeps only in-frame clonotypes and omits some of them. The data contain 350,000 or so clones, 20% of them singletons. CD45RO/CCR7/CD25/CD127/CD95/CD27 sorting isolated CD4+ naive, central memory, regulatory and stem cell-like memory cells. The rearrangement joins TRBV7-2 to TRBJ1-2, with D perhaps matching TRBD1 (6 bases). The TCR comes from a woman aged 18-35 years in good health. The material sequenced was naive CD4+ T cells from blood. The CDR3 sequence: CASSPGQNYGYTF. CDR3 in DNA: TGTGCCAGCAGCCCCGGACAGAACTATGGCTACACCTTC.